This TCR beta chain was identified in a study of blood T cell repertoires in COVID-19. Generated by immunoSEQ multiplex PCR, the TCRdb table keeps only in-frame clones and is missing some. The table has 25,000 to 35,000 clones, about 90% seen once. The CDR3 sequence is 13 residues long. V trimming: 8 bases; J trimming: 0 bases; junction bases outside the gene matches: 3. Germline V gives CDR1 SGDLS, CDR2 YYNGEE. Specimen: peripheral blood. The TCR originated in a man between 45 and 60 years old with active COVID-19. V and J are TRBV9 and TRBJ2-3, with 7 bases lining up with TRBD2. The CDR3 sequence: CASKTSSTDTQYF. The DNA for the CDR3 is TGTGCCAGTAAGACTAGCAGCACAGATACGCAGTATTTT.